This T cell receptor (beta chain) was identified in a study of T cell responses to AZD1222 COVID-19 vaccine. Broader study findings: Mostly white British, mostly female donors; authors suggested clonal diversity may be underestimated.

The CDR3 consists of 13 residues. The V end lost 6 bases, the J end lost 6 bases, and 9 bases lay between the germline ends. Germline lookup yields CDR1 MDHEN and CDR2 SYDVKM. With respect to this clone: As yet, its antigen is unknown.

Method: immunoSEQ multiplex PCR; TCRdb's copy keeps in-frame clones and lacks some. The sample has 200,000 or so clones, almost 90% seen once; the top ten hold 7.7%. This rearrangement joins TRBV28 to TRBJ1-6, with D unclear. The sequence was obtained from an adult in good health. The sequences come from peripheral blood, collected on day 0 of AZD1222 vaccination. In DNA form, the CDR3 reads TGTGCCAGCAGGCCCTGGGGTAATTCACCCCTCCACTTT. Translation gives CASRPWGNSPLHF.